The rows below give T cell receptor beta chains drawn from one sample of a study of early T cells in non-severe SARS-CoV-2 infection. Each CDR3 protein gets one entry after TCRdb re-called the 5' RACE reads with MiXCR. The sample lists more than 25,000 distinct CDR3 sequences, over 4.5% occurring once. This material consisted of whole blood, taken at baseline. The origin of the receptors is an adult who was a healthcare worker with PCR-confirmed SARS-CoV-2 infection or an uninfected control (not recorded which). Both conserved end residues are part of each CDR3. A D gene is named only where the DNA matches it firmly. A row's size may be missing; if present it is once, few, many or a size class.

>TRBV12-3/TRBV12-4|TRBJ2-5|NA|14|many
CASSPLGLEETQYF
TGTGCCAGCAGCCCTCTAGGGTTAGAAGAGACCCAGTACTTC
>TRBV13|TRBJ2-3|TRBD2|17|few
CASSLSLAGPVSDTQYF
TGTGCCAGCAGCCTTTCTCTAGCGGGACCGGTTTCAGATACGCAGTATTTT
>TRBV11-2|TRBJ1-4|TRBD1|15|many
CASSQGQGGNEKLFF
TGTGCCAGCAGCCAAGGACAGGGGGGAAATGAAAAACTGTTTTTT
>TRBV11-3|TRBJ2-1|TRBD2|15|NA
CASSSRGGSYNEQFF
TGTGCCAGCAGCTCTCGCGGGGGCTCCTACAATGAGCAGTTCTTC
>TRBV6-5|TRBJ1-2|NA|14|few
CASSSYNRGYGYTF
TGTGCCAGCAGTTCCTATAACCGGGGCTATGGCTACACCTTC
>TRBV6-1|TRBJ1-1|TRBD1|13|many
CASSATGPVEAFF
TGTGCCAGCAGCGCGACAGGGCCGGTAGAAGCTTTCTTT
>TRBV7-3|TRBJ2-1|TRBD2|18|many
CASSLTPGLAGGQGEQFF
TGTGCCAGCAGCTTAACGCCCGGACTAGCGGGAGGGCAAGGGGAGCAGTTCTTC
>TRBV2|TRBJ1-2|NA|14|many
CASSENRDVGGYTF
TGTGCCAGCAGTGAAAACAGGGATGTCGGTGGCTACACCTTC
>TRBV18|TRBJ1-3|NA|16|many
CASSPKGLPSGNTIYF
TGTGCCAGCTCTCCGAAAGGGCTACCCTCCGGAAACACCATATATTTT
>TRBV10-1|TRBJ1-1|NA|13|many
CASTNGQNTEAFF
TGCGCCAGCACGAACGGTCAGAACACTGAAGCTTTCTTT
>TRBV6-1|TRBJ1-6|NA|12|many
CASGRTDSPLHF
TGTGCCAGCGGGAGGACGGATTCACCCCTCCACTTT